This T cell receptor (beta chain) was observed in a study of T cell responses to AZD1222 COVID-19 vaccine. Points on this clone: Its target is not known.

Trimming removed 0 bases from V and 5 bases from J, with 13 bases in between. The CDR3 spans 15 residues. Germline CDR1 is LGHDT and CDR2 is YNNKEL (reference sequence). The data were produced by immunoSEQ multiplex PCR, yet TCRdb's version contains in-frame clones alone and is incomplete. Seen here are 110,000 or so clones, 85% to 90% observed once, and the top ten hold approximately 6.5%. Whole-study findings and limits: Researchers report vaccine-associated CD4 TCRs spanning spike, with dominance at 160-218 and 743-854.

The clonotype was recovered from an adult who received the AZD1222 COVID-19 vaccine. The input for sequencing was peripheral blood, taken 28 days after the second AZD1222 dose. V is TRBV3-1 (or the pseudogene TRBV3-2) and J is TRBJ1-2; the D gene is possibly TRBD1 (6 bases). The CDR3 DNA reads as TGTGCCAGCAGCCAAGACCCCGGGACATTTTATGGCTACACCTTC. Translating gives CASSQDPGTFYGYTF.